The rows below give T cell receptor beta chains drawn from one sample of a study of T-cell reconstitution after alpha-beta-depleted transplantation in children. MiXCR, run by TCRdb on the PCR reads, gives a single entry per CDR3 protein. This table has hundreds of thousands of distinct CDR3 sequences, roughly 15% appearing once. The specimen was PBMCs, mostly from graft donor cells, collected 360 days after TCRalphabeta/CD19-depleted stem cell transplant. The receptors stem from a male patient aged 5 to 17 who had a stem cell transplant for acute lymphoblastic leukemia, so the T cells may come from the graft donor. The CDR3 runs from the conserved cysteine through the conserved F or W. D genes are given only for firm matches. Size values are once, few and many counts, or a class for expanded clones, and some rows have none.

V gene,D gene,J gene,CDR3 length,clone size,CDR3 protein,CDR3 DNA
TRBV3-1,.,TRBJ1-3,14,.,CASTHRHTGNTIYF,TGTGCCAGCACCCACCGTCATACTGGAAACACCATATATTTT
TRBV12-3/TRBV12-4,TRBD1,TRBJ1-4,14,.,CASTDRATNEKLFF,TGTGCCAGCACCGACAGGGCGACTAATGAAAAACTGTTTTTT
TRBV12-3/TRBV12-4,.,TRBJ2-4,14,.,CASRDGFAKNIQYF,TGTGCCAGCAGGGACGGGTTTGCCAAAAACATTCAGTACTTC
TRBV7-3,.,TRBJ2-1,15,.,CASSLEWAIRNEQFF,TGTGCCAGCAGCTTAGAATGGGCGATACGCAATGAGCAGTTCTTC
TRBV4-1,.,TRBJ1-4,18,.,CASSQDLRFWGLREKLFF,TGCGCCAGCAGCCAAGATCTCCGGTTTTGGGGTTTGCGTGAAAAACTGTTTTTT
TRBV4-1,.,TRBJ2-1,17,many,CASSQDPAGSSYNEQFF,TGCGCCAGCAGCCAAGATCCTGCGGGAAGCTCCTACAATGAGCAGTTCTTC
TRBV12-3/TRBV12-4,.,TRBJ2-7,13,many,CASSLFRGNEQYF,TGTGCCAGCAGTTTATTCAGGGGAAACGAGCAGTACTTC
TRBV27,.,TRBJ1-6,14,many,CASSYAGSNSPLHF,TGTGCCAGCAGTTACGCAGGGAGTAATTCACCCCTCCACTTT
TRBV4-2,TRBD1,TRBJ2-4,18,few,CASSHPGQDSSAKNIQYF,TGTGCCAGCAGCCACCCGGGACAGGACTCCTCTGCCAAAAACATTCAGTACTTC
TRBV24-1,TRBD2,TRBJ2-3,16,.,CATDSGLAGARDTQYF,TGTGCCACCGACAGTGGGCTAGCGGGAGCGAGAGATACGCAGTATTTT
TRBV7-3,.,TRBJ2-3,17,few,CASSLKGAGHHTDTQYF,TGTGCCAGCAGCTTAAAAGGGGCGGGACATCACACAGATACGCAGTATTTT
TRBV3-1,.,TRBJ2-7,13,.,CASSQRRAYEQYF,TGTGCCAGCAGCCAAAGGCGAGCCTACGAGCAGTACTTC
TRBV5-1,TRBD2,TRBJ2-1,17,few,CASSLPTSGSMNNEQFF,TGCGCCAGCAGCTTGCCGACTAGCGGGAGTATGAACAATGAGCAGTTCTTC
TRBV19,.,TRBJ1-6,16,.,CASTRDGRGGLSPLHF,TGTGCCAGTACCCGAGATGGGCGCGGGGGCCTTTCACCCCTCCACTTT
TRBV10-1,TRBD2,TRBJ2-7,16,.,CASSESPGLATYEQYF,TGCGCCAGCAGTGAGTCGCCGGGACTAGCCACCTACGAGCAGTACTTC
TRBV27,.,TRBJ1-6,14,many,CASSPRARYSPLHF,TGTGCCAGCAGTCCCAGGGCCAGGTATTCACCCCTCCACTTT
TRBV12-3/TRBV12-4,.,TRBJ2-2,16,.,CASSFARRVDTGELFF,TGTGCCAGCAGTTTCGCCCGGCGGGTTGATACCGGGGAGCTGTTTTTT
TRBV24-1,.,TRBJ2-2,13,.,CATSDHSTGELFF,TGTGCCACCAGTGATCACAGCACCGGGGAGCTGTTTTTT
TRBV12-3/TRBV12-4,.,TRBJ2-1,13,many,CASSLGYHNEQFF,TGTGCCAGCAGTTTGGGCTACCACAATGAGCAGTTCTTC
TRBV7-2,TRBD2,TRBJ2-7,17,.,CASSLVTSGSSPYEQYF,TGTGCCAGCAGCTTAGTCACTAGCGGGTCTAGCCCCTACGAGCAGTACTTC
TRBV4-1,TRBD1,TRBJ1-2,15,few,CASSPTGTGTYGYTF,TGCGCCAGCAGCCCAACGGGGACAGGGACATATGGCTACACCTTC
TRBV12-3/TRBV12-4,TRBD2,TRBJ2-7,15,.,CASSSGLAGNYEQYF,TGTGCCAGCAGTTCGGGACTAGCGGGGAACTACGAGCAGTACTTC
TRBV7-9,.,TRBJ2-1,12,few,CASSLGYYEQFF,TGTGCCAGCAGCTTAGGCTACTATGAGCAGTTCTTC
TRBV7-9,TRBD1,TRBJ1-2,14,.,CASTTTGANYGYTF,TGTGCCAGCACCACGACAGGGGCGAACTATGGCTACACCTTC
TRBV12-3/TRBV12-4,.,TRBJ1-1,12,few,CATITGSLKAFF,TGTGCCACAATCACAGGGTCCTTGAAAGCTTTCTTT
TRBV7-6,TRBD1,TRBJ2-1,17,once,CASSLHRDRGGYNEQFF,TGTGCCAGCAGCTTACACCGGGACAGGGGGGGTTACAATGAGCAGTTCTTC
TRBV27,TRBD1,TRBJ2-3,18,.,CASSWTGGVGLDWDTQYF,TGTGCCAGCAGTTGGACAGGGGGCGTAGGTTTAGATTGGGATACGCAGTATTTT
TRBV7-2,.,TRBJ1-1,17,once,CASSLATTPYYYTEAFF,TGTGCCAGCAGCTTAGCAACCACCCCTTACTACTACACTGAAGCTTTCTTT
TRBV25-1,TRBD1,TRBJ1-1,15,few,CASSERTGGYTEAFF,TGTGCCAGCAGTGAGAGGACAGGGGGCTACACTGAAGCTTTCTTT
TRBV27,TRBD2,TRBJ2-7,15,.,CASSIRWREWYEQYF,TGTGCCAGCAGTATCCGGTGGCGGGAGTGGTACGAGCAGTACTTC
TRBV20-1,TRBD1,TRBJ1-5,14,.,CSAIRQGSNQPQHF,TGCAGTGCTATACGACAGGGGAGCAATCAGCCCCAGCATTTT
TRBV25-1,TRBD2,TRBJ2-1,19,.,CASSRRTPSGSGTLNEQFF,TGTGCCAGCAGTCGACGCACGCCTAGCGGGAGCGGCACACTGAATGAGCAGTTCTTC
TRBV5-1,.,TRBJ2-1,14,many,CASSWTGAYNEQFF,TGCGCCAGCAGCTGGACCGGGGCTTACAATGAGCAGTTCTTC
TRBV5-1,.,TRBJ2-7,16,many,CASSLGDYRLRDEQYF,TGCGCCAGCAGCTTGGGGGATTACAGGCTACGGGACGAGCAGTACTTC
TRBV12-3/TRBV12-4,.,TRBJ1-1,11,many,CASSSRSEAFF,TGTGCCAGCAGCTCCAGATCTGAAGCTTTCTTT
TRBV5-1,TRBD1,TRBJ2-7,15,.,CASSLIPGTEYEQYF,TGCGCCAGCAGCCTGATCCCTGGGACAGAGTACGAGCAGTACTTC
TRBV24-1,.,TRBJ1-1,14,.,CATSGGTPSIEAFF,TGTGCCACCAGCGGGGGGACTCCTAGTATTGAAGCTTTCTTT
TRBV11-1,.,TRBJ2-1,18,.,CASSFIPVALSSYNEQFF,TGTGCCAGCAGCTTCATCCCCGTGGCTTTGAGCTCCTACAATGAGCAGTTCTTC
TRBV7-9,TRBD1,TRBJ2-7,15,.,CASSPSGTGFHEQYF,TGTGCCAGCAGTCCATCCGGGACAGGGTTCCACGAGCAGTACTTC
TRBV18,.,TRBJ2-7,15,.,CASSPLNSNSYEQYF,TGTGCCAGCTCACCACTTAACAGTAACTCCTACGAGCAGTACTTC
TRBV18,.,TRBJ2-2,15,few,CASSLSGTDTGELFF,TGTGCCAGCTCACTTTCGGGAACGGACACCGGGGAGCTGTTTTTT
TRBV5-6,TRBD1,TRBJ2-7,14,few,CASLYGQGAYEQYF,TGTGCCAGCTTATATGGACAGGGGGCCTACGAGCAGTACTTC
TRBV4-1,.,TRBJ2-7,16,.,CASSQRIRGRAHEQYF,TGCGCCAGCAGCCAACGAATCAGGGGTCGTGCCCACGAGCAGTACTTC
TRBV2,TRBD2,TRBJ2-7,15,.,CASRLPTSGAYEQYF,TGTGCCAGCAGACTCCCGACTAGCGGGGCCTACGAGCAGTACTTC
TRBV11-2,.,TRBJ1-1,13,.,CASSLGRARSVFF,TGTGCCAGCAGCTTAGGCAGGGCTCGTTCGGTTTTCTTT
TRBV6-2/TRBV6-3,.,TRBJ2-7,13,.,CASRSGFKYEQYF,TGTGCCAGCAGGTCCGGGTTCAAATACGAGCAGTACTTC
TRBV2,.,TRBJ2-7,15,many,CASSESGATYHEQYF,TGTGCCAGCAGTGAATCAGGGGCTACGTACCACGAGCAGTACTTC
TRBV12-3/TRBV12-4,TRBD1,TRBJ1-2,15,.,CASRTDRLLGDGYTF,TGTGCCAGCAGGACGGACAGGCTTCTAGGGGATGGCTACACCTTC
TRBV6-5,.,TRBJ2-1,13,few,CASSSPAPGEQFF,TGTGCCAGCAGTTCACCCGCTCCGGGTGAGCAGTTCTTC